This TCR beta chain was documented in a study of human T cells and chemical hapten exposure. The sample's time point: healthy volunteer bleed at 2 weeks. Extraction of total RNA was performed on unfractionated whole blood. In the authors' workflow: Samples ranged from 23,224 to 690,600 TCRs, with a median of around 100,000. One entry per CDR3 protein, called by TCRdb with MiXCR from the RACE reads. Clone size and V and J calls follow TCRdb, not the original study. The sample yields 100,000 to 150,000 distinct CDR3 sequences, 9% to 10% seen once. The CDR3 runs 14 residues. Between the trimmed V and J ends, which lost 0 bases and 8 bases, there was a span of 13 bases. Germline V gene sequence: CDR1 LGHDT, CDR2 YNNKEL (reference sequence).

The specimen was whole blood. J is TRBJ1-2 and V is TRBV3-1; D possibly corresponds to TRBD1 (6 bases). This TCR came from a male donor in good health. Some clones in this sample may be carry-over from other donors' samples. Here the CDR3 reads CASSQDGGLGGYTF. The CDR3 DNA reads as TGTGCCAGCAGCCAAGATGGGGGGCTGGGAGGCTACACCTTC.